One and the same sample provided the 24 T cell receptor beta chains below, sequenced in a study of T cell clones after liver transplantation. Libraries were prepared by immunoSEQ multiplex PCR; TCRdb keeps only in-frame clonotypes and omits some of them. The data show about 4,800 clones, roughly 30% seen once. TCRbeta sequences of proliferating CFSE-low MLR cells were labeled alloreactive. No cognate antigen is known for these TCRs. Sample: CD4+ T cells from cultured PBMCs. These TCRs come from a human patient who received a liver transplant. Some of these T cells may belong to the graft donor.

This sequence joins TRBV7-2 and TRBJ2-7; D not resolved. Germline values: CDR1 SGHTA, CDR2 FQGNSA. The V gene lost 3 bases and the J gene lost 7 bases, with 13 bases spanning the gap. This CDR3 is 13 amino acids long. CDR3 residues: CASSLEIHTEQYF. The CDR3 coding sequence is TGTGCCAGCAGCTTGGAAATCCATACGGAGCAGTACTTC.

Regarding this clone: This is likely an artifact of a read error, given a far larger clone one base away. Other DNA sequences in the same sample also yield this CDR3. The genes are TRBV6-6 and TRBJ1-2; a weak D match, TRBD1 (5 bases). Trimming took 4 bases from V and 5 from J, leaving 11 bases between them. CDR1 and CDR2 (germline): MNHNY, SVGAGI (reference sequence). The CDR3 has 13 residues. The CDR3, as DNA: TGTGCCAGCAGTTGGCAGGGTGGTTATGGCTACACCTTC. Translating it yields CASSWQGGYGYTF.

Relative to its sample, this clone is medium-sized. The V gene is TRBV7-2, the J gene TRBJ1-4, with no clear D. Trimming cost V 1 base and J 8 bases, with 8 bases left between them. Germline V gene lookup returns CDR1 SGHTA and CDR2 FQGNSA. This CDR3 has 13 residues. DNA for the CDR3: TGTGCCAGCAGCTTAGTACGTACCGAAAAACTGTTTTTT. This encodes CASSLVRTEKLFF.

The chain couples TRBV5-4 to TRBJ2-5; D is undetermined. Germline CDR1 SGHNT, CDR2 YYREEE (reference sequence). Trimming cost V 3 bases and J 5 bases, with 11 bases left between them. The CDR3 covers 13 residues. CDR3 in amino acids: CASSSLTEETQYF. DNA for the CDR3: TGTGCCAGCAGCTCGCTGACCGAGGAGACCCAGTACTTC. The variable domain in full, with the rest retrieved from reference TRBV5-4 and TRBJ2-5, is ETGVTQSPTHLIKTRGQQVTLRCSSQSGHNTVSWYQQALGQGPQFIFQYYREEENGRGNFPPRFSGLQFPNYSSELNVNALELDDSALYLCASSSLTEETQYFGPGTRLLVL.

By its share, this clone is medium-sized. The chain has TRBV4-3 and TRBJ2-2; 10 nucleotides line up with TRBD2. V lost 4 bases, J lost 5 bases, and 16 bases stayed unmatched. The CDR3 contains 19 residues. The V gene's germline CDR1 is LGHNA and CDR2 YSLEER. The CDR3 DNA sequence: TGCGCCAGCAGCCTAGAATCCACGGCTACAGCGGGAGGGACCGGGGAGCTGTTTTTT. Its translation is CASSLESTATAGGTGELFF.

The chain uses TRBV7-9 and TRBJ1-4; 9 positions agree with TRBD1. The V gene's germline CDR1 is SEHNR and CDR2 FQNEAQ (reference sequence). The V segment lost 6 bases and the J segment 2 bases; nucleotides outside the gene matches: 7. This CDR3 has 16 residues. The CDR3 coding sequence is TGTGCCAGCAGTTACAGGGGGCTGGGGACTAATGAAAAACTGTTTTTT. Translated, it gives CASSYRGLGTNEKLFF.

The chain joins TRBV7-2 to TRBJ2-2, with a tentative D call TRBD1 (5 bases). Trimming pared 3 bases from V and 5 bases from J, leaving 16 bases between. Germline CDR1 SGHTA, CDR2 FQGNSA. The CDR3 runs 16 residues. The CDR3: CASSFFSAGRTGELFF. CDR3 sequence (DNA): TGTGCCAGCAGCTTTTTTTCGGCAGGGCGAACCGGGGAGCTGTTTTTT.

By frequency in the sample, this clone is medium-sized (0.01 to 0.1%). V gene TRBV9 combines with J gene TRBJ2-1, with 7 nucleotides matching TRBD2. The CDR3 consists of 13 residues. The germline gives CDR1 SGDLS, CDR2 YYNGEE. Germline trimming cut 1 base from V and 5 bases from J; bases unmatched to any gene: 0. The CDR3 protein is CASSVLADNEQFF. The CDR3 bases are TGTGCCAGCAGCGTACTAGCGGACAATGAGCAGTTCTTC.

Concerning this clone itself: A far larger clone is one nucleotide away, so this likely arose from a read error. This chain links TRBV10-3 with TRBJ1-1; possible D gene TRBD1, 5 bases. CDR1 is ENHRY, CDR2 SYGVKD, per germline. V lost 3 bases to trimming and J lost 1 base, with 12 bases between them. This CDR3 is 15 amino acids long. The CDR3 coding sequence is TGTGCCATCAGTGACCCCAGACAGTGGAACACTGAAGCTTTCTTT. It is translated as CAISDPRQWNTEAFF.

This clone was detected only a few times. The genes are TRBV5-4 and TRBJ2-5; 8 bases are shared with TRBD2. Germline V gene sequence: CDR1 SGHNT, CDR2 YYREEE (reference sequence). This CDR3 has 15 amino acids. V shed 3 bases, J shed 6 bases, and the junction held 10 bases outside the gene matches. The CDR3, as DNA: TGTGCCAGCAGCTCAACCGGGACGGGAGGGCAGACCCAGTACTTC. It is translated as CASSSTGTGGQTQYF.

This chain uses TRBV4-3 with TRBJ1-2, with D perhaps matching TRBD1 (5 bases). This CDR3 is built from 15 residues. Germline-derived CDR1 and CDR2 are LGHNA and YSLEER. V shed 1 base and J shed 0 bases, with 9 bases lying between them. CDR3 protein: CASSQGQQPNYGYTF. The CDR3 nucleotides are TGCGCCAGCAGCCAAGGACAGCAGCCTAACTATGGCTACACCTTC.

The rearrangement links TRBV7-2 to TRBJ1-1; D possibly corresponds to TRBD1 (5 bases). V shed 5 bases and J shed 5 bases, with 18 bases lying between them. The CDR3 extends over 15 amino acids. Germline V gene sequence: CDR1 SGHTA, CDR2 FQGNSA. This CDR3 reads CASSTIGQGGTEAFF. The CDR3 coding sequence is TGTGCCAGCAGCACCATCGGGCAGGGAGGGACTGAAGCTTTCTTT.

The V call is TRBV6-8, the J call TRBJ1-2, with a possible D match to TRBD1 (6 bases). This CDR3 is built from 15 residues. The V gene lost 3 bases and the J gene lost 2 bases, with 13 bases spanning the gap. Germline CDR1 reads MNHGY; CDR2 reads SAAAGT. CDR3 in DNA: TGTGCCAGCAGTTATTGGGAGGACAGCAACTATGGCTACACCTTC. Protein sequence: CASSYWEDSNYGYTF.

The chain has TRBV5-4 and TRBJ2-3, with TRBD1 identical over 9 bases. CDR3 length: 15 amino acids. Trimming at V came to 4 bases and at J to 1 base, leaving 4 bases not matched to a gene. Germline assignment: CDR1 SGHNT and CDR2 YYREEE (reference sequence). In nucleotides, the CDR3 is TGTGCCAGCAGCCCCTGGACAGGGGGCACAGATACGCAGTATTTT. Its translation is CASSPWTGGTDTQYF.

This rearrangement joins TRBV5-4 to TRBJ2-5, with 12 bases lining up with TRBD2. The CDR3 loop spans 17 amino acids. Germline V gene lookup returns CDR1 SGHNT and CDR2 YYREEE (reference sequence). V lost 0 bases and J lost 6; bases outside the gene matches: 9. The CDR3 reads CASSLGPSGGAGKTQYF. The CDR3 DNA reads TGTGCCAGCAGCTTGGGACCTAGCGGGGGGGCCGGGAAGACCCAGTACTTC.

The chain couples TRBV5-1 to TRBJ2-1, with D possibly matching TRBD2 (6 bases). V gave up 4 bases and J gave up 0 bases, with 11 bases separating them. Germline V gene lookup returns CDR1 SGHRS and CDR2 YFSETQ. The CDR3 totals 15 residues. The CDR3 DNA is TGCGCCAGCAGCCTGGGACTTGTCTCCTACAATGAGCAGTTCTTC. Its protein is CASSLGLVSYNEQFF.

This clone came up a few times. This chain links TRBV7-2 with TRBJ2-5; D is ambiguous. Germline assignment: CDR1 SGHTA and CDR2 FQGNSA. This CDR3 comprises 11 residues. Trimming stripped 3 bases from V and 5 bases from J, with 4 bases between. The CDR3 loop is CASSFGETQYF. The CDR3 bases are TGTGCCAGCAGCTTTGGGGAGACCCAGTACTTC.

On this clone itself: A much larger clone differs by one base, so this may be a read error. The genes are TRBV5-1 and TRBJ1-2; maybe TRBD1 (6 bases). The germline V and J ends were trimmed by 4 bases and 8 bases, with 21 bases remaining between them. Germline CDR1 reads SGHRS; CDR2 reads YFSETQ. The CDR3 is 15 amino acids. In nucleotides, the CDR3 is TGCGCCAGCAGCGGGGGGCCGGTGGGCCTCGGGGGCTACACCTTC. Protein: CASSGGPVGLGGYTF. Drawing the rest from reference TRBV5-1 and TRBJ1-2, the complete variable domain is KAGVTQTPRYLIKTRGQQVTLSCSPISGHRSVSWYQQTPGQGLQFLFEYFSETQRNKGNFPGRFSGRQFSNSRSEMNVSTLELGDSALYLCASSGGPVGLGGYTFGSGTRLTVV.

This clone is labeled as medium-sized. The chain combines TRBV7-2 with TRBJ2-7; weak D call: TRBD1 (6 bases). The ends were cut back, 1 base at V and 0 bases at J, with 7 bases in the middle. CDR3 size: 14 residues. Germline-derived CDR1 and CDR2 are SGHTA and FQGNSA. CDR3 nucleotides: TGTGCCAGCAGCTTAGGCAGGGGCTCCTACGAGCAGTACTTC. Its translation: CASSLGRGSYEQYF. The complete variable domain, with remaining parts taken from reference TRBV7-2 and TRBJ2-7, reads GAGVSQSPSNKVTEKGKDVELRCDPISGHTALYWYRQSLGQGLEFLIYFQGNSAPDKSGLPSDRFSAERTGGSVSTLTIQRTQQEDSAVYLCASSLGRGSYEQYFGPGTRLTVT.

This chain uses TRBV10-3 with TRBJ2-3, with D perhaps TRBD2 (6 bases). The length of the CDR3 is 12 residues. Germline lookup yields CDR1 ENHRY and CDR2 SYGVKD. V dropped 7 bases and J dropped 4 bases, with 9 bases sitting between them. The CDR3 DNA sequence: TGTGCCATCAAGAGCGGGTCAGATACGCAGTATTTT. This translates into CAIKSGSDTQYF.

This clone was found a few times. The rearrangement uses TRBV27 and TRBJ2-7; D is undetermined. This CDR3 contains 11 residues. Germline V gene sequence: CDR1 MNHEY, CDR2 SMNVEV (reference sequence). V was cut by 6 bases and J by 0 bases, with 3 bases left in between. The CDR3 DNA reads TGTGCCAGCAGCTCCTCCTACGAGCAGTACTTC. The encoded protein is CASSSSYEQYF.

The V and J genes are TRBV7-4 and TRBJ2-7; tentatively, D is TRBD1 (6 bases). The CDR3 has 15 amino acids. The germline V and J ends were trimmed by 6 bases and 0 bases, with 15 bases remaining between them. The germline V gene encodes CDR1 SGHVT and CDR2 SQSDAQ. The CDR3 spells CASSYDRSSSYEQYF. The DNA for the CDR3 is TGTGCCAGCAGTTACGACAGGAGCAGCTCCTACGAGCAGTACTTC.

This clone was counted between two and nine times. The rearrangement uses TRBV11-2 and TRBJ1-1; D might be TRBD1 (5 bases). There are 13 residues in the CDR3. With 0 bases removed from V and 6 bases from J, the gap between germline ends came to 8 bases. Germline CDR1 reads SGHAT; CDR2 reads FQNNGV. CDR3 protein: CASSLERGSEAFF. The CDR3 bases are TGTGCCAGCAGCTTAGAGAGGGGCTCTGAAGCTTTCTTT.

The chain has TRBV7-6 and TRBJ2-3; D remains ambiguous. The ends were cut back, 5 bases at V and 1 base at J, with 13 bases in the middle. The germline V gene encodes CDR1 SGHVS and CDR2 FNYEAQ. The CDR3 runs 15 residues. The DNA for the CDR3 is TGTGCCAGCAGCCCGATGCGGTTCGGCACAGATACGCAGTATTTT. It is translated as CASSPMRFGTDTQYF.